This T cell receptor (beta chain) emerged from a study of PD-1 blockade in classical Hodgkin lymphoma. Study details: Patients were treated with nivolumab at 3 mg/kg, and this was given intravenously every 2 weeks. The study's findings and limits: Only CD4+ TCR diversity, not CD8+, had risen significantly by C4D1.

V was trimmed by 1 base and J by 10 bases, leaving 14 bases between them. There are 14 residues in the CDR3. The germline gives CDR1 SGHTA, CDR2 FQGNSA. With respect to this clone: Antigen: not known.

Sequenced by immunoSEQ multiplex PCR; TCRdb stores in-frame clones only, minus some. This table holds 17,000 or so clones, 75% to 85% found once. Following autologous stem cell transplantation, relapse occurred in every patient, and exposure to brentuximab vedotin varied. The chain carries TRBV7-2 and TRBJ2-1; the D gene is possibly TRBD2 (6 bases). The TCR originated in a human donor with classical Hodgkin lymphoma. Sequenced here: peripheral blood mononuclear cells (PBMCs), sampled at baseline. CDR3 amino acids: CASSLGGLSTEQFF. The CDR3 bases are TGTGCCAGCAGCTTAGGCGGACTATCCACAGAGCAGTTCTTC.